Below are 2 T cell receptor beta chains sequenced from a single sample in a study of T-cell reconstitution after alpha-beta-depleted transplantation in children. TCRbeta library preparation incorporated unique molecular identifiers. TCRdb redid the calling of the PCR reads with MiXCR, one entry per CDR3 protein. The table shows about 110,000 distinct CDR3 sequences, with roughly 24% occurring only once. The source material was PBMCs, mostly from graft donor cells, sampled 180 days after TCRalphabeta/CD19-depleted stem cell transplant. Receptor source: a male patient aged 2 to 9 who had a stem cell transplant for chronic granulomatous disease, so the T cells may come from the graft donor.

This chain uses TRBV7-2 with TRBJ1-5; a weak D match, TRBD1 (5 bases). CDR1 is SGHTA and CDR2 is FQGNSA in the germline V gene. Deletions cut 5 bases from V and 4 bases from J, with 12 bases between. This CDR3 is built from 14 residues. CDR3: CASSTWTPNQPQHF. As DNA, the CDR3 is TGTGCCAGCAGCACCTGGACACCGAATCAGCCCCAGCATTTT.

This clonotype has just a few counts. The CDR3 nucleotides read TGTGCCAGCAGCATTTCCAGTACTCCCCTCACAGATACGCAGTATTTT. Its translation: CASSISSTPLTDTQYF. This chain links TRBV7-2 with TRBJ2-3; D call uncertain. V dropped 5 bases and J dropped 2 bases, with 17 bases sitting between them. Per the germline V gene, CDR1 is SGHTA and CDR2 is FQGNSA. This CDR3 is 16 amino acids long.